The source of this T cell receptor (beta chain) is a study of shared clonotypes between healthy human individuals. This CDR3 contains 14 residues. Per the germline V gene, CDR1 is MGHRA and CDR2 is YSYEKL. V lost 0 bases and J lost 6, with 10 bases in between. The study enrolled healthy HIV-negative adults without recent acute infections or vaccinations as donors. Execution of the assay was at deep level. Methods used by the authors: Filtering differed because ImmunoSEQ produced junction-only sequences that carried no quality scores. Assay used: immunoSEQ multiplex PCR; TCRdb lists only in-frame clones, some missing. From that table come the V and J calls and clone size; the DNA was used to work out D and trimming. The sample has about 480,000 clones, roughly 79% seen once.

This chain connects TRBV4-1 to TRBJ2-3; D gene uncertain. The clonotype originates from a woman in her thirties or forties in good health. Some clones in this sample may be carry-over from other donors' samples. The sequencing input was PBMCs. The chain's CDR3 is CASSQESAADTQYF. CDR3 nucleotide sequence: TGCGCCAGCAGCCAAGAATCTGCGGCCGATACGCAGTATTTT.